This T cell receptor (beta chain) was observed in a study of T cell changes during pregnancy in multiple sclerosis. TCRdb's table, derived via immunoSEQ multiplex PCR, lists solely in-frame clones and lacks some. The repertoire holds some 100,000 clones, with 75% to 95% as singletons. The sample here was peripheral blood, taken in the second trimester of pregnancy. This clonotype was sampled from a female donor with multiple sclerosis, enrolled in a pregnancy study.

The CDR3 DNA is TGTGCCAGCAAGACCCGTCTAGCACAGGGCGAGCAGTTCTTC. Translated: CASKTRLAQGEQFF. The chain is built from TRBV19 and TRBJ2-1, with D possibly being TRBD1 (6 bases). CDR1 and CDR2 (germline): LNHDA, SQIVND (reference sequence). V shed 9 bases and J shed 10 bases, with 22 bases lying between them. The CDR3 runs to 14 residues.